This T cell receptor (beta chain) was recorded in a study of regulatory T cells in long-lasting Graves disease. Overall study: The term persistent Graves' disease signified upward of 5 years on antithyroid drugs with positive TSH receptor antibodies.

The authors built TCR beta libraries using iRepertoire HTBI primers and Arm-PCR of CDR3 regions. One entry per CDR3 protein results from TCRdb running MiXCR on the multiplex PCR reads. The sample holds 350,000 to 450,000 distinct CDR3 sequences; 20% are singletons and the top ten take about a fifth. Points on this clonotype: The antigen is unknown.

Study-wide points: Those with persistent Graves' had less TCR diversity than newly diagnosed patients. It was possible that the small sample size reduced accuracy. TRBV28, TRBJ1-2 and TRBJ2-5 were favored in persistent disease.

Specified time point: persistent/refractory GD, antithyroid drugs over 5 years with positive TRAb. RNA from PBMCs was the source of the TCR library. The CDR3 is made up of 14 amino acids. Germline V gene sequence: CDR1 SGHTA, CDR2 FQGNSA. V lost 3 bases to trimming and J lost 3 bases; unmatched junction nucleotides: 4. The chain is built from TRBV7-2 and TRBJ1-1; 7 bases align to TRBD1. The sample was peripheral blood mononuclear cells (PBMCs), taken when the disease was refractory, from a patient treated with antithyroid drugs. The receptor comes from a female donor with Graves disease. The CDR3 here is CASSFPQGHTEAFF. The CDR3 nucleotides read TGTGCCAGCAGCTTTCCACAGGGGCACACTGAAGCTTTCTTT.